These 19 T cell receptor beta chains share one sample of origin, sequenced in a study of beta chain features in type 1 diabetes. Study findings and constraints: Within each of all four CD4+ subsets, Type 1 diabetes patients had TCRB CDR3s that were moderately but significantly shorter.

Their cognate antigens are unknown. Expressed TCRB transcripts were sequenced because the entire RNA isolate underwent reverse transcription. Sequencing was performed with immunoSEQ multiplex PCR; in TCRdb, only in-frame clones are kept and a portion is missing. The sample carries over 650,000 clones, over 12% recorded once. Sequencing was done on a sample of naive CD4+ T cells from blood. The receptors derive from a young man with type 1 diabetes.

The J gene is TRBJ1-1, the V gene TRBV6-5; no clear D gene. Germline assignment: CDR1 MNHEY and CDR2 SVGAGI. V dropped 3 bases and J dropped 6 bases, with 8 bases sitting between them. The CDR3 spans 12 residues. CDR3 nucleotides: TGTGCCAGCAGTTATCGGGGTGCTGAAGCTTTCTTT. Its protein is CASSYRGAEAFF.

In DNA, the CDR3 is TGTGCCAGCAGCTTAGCGGGACCACTCCAAGAGACCCAGTACTTC. The encoded protein is CASSLAGPLQETQYF. The V call is TRBV5-4, the J call TRBJ2-5, with TRBD2 matching 7 bases. The CDR3 spans 15 residues. The germline CDR1 and CDR2 sequences are SGHNT and YYREEE (reference sequence). The ends lost 2 bases at V and 1 base at J; junction bases unmatched: 5.

This clone has more than one count but fewer than ten. The gene calls are TRBV19 and TRBJ1-1; weak D call: TRBD1 (6 bases). V was cut by 3 bases and J by 1 base, with 9 bases left in between. This CDR3 is 14 amino acids long. The V gene's germline CDR1 is LNHDA and CDR2 SQIVND (reference sequence). CDR3 nucleotides: TGTGCCAGTAGTATTTCGGGGGCGAACACTGAAGCTTTCTTT. This sequence encodes CASSISGANTEAFF.

This clone was observed a handful of times. At one end the junction does not follow the germline gene, possibly because of a read error. The rearrangement joins TRBV5-1 to TRBJ2-3; TRBD2 matches 9 bases. Germline V CDR1 and CDR2: SGHRS, YFSETQ. The CDR3 is made up of 15 amino acids. The chain's CDR3 is CATSRSGGKEDTQYF. The CDR3 nucleotides are TGCGCCACCAGCCGGAGCGGGGGGAAGGAAGATACGCAGTATTTT.

A few counts support this clone. The rearrangement uses TRBV29-1 and TRBJ1-4; D is possibly TRBD1 (6 bases). Germline CDR1 SQVTM, CDR2 ANQGSEA. CDR3 length: 14 amino acids. The CDR3 DNA follows: TGCACCATCAGGTCGCAGGGGTTAAATGAAAAACTGTTTTTT. Translating it yields CTIRSQGLNEKLFF.

This chain joins TRBV25-1 and TRBJ2-7; a possible D gene is TRBD2 (5 bases). Germline CDR1 reads MGHDK; CDR2 reads SYGVNS. The germline V and J ends were trimmed by 3 bases and 4 bases, with 10 bases remaining between them. The CDR3 is made up of 13 amino acids. This CDR3 reads CASSEAGVYEQYF. In DNA form, the CDR3 reads TGTGCCAGCAGTGAGGCCGGGGTGTACGAGCAGTACTTC.

This clone appeared a few times. The V gene is TRBV28, the J gene TRBJ1-1, with TRBD1 as a possible D gene (5 bases). Per germline, CDR1 MDHEN and CDR2 SYDVKM. CDR3 size: 14 residues. V was shortened by 6 bases and J by 4 bases, with 15 bases between the two germline ends. The CDR3 DNA reads TGTGCCAGCAGCTCCACAGCAGGGAGCACTGAAGCTTTCTTT. It is translated as CASSSTAGSTEAFF.

This clone has just a few counts. CDR3: CASSAGAPSVDHEQYF. The CDR3 nucleotides are TGTGCCAGCAGCGCGGGGGCTCCTAGCGTCGATCACGAGCAGTACTTC. V gene TRBV9 combines with J gene TRBJ2-7, with D perhaps assigned TRBD1 or TRBD2 (6 bases each). Trimming removed 3 bases at V and 5 bases at J, with 21 bases between. This CDR3 contains 16 residues. From germline, CDR1 is SGDLS and CDR2 YYNGEE. The full variable domain, rest sourced from reference TRBV9 and TRBJ2-7, is DSGVTQTPKHLITATGQRVTLRCSPRSGDLSVYWYQQSLDQGLQFLIQYYNGEERAKGNILERFSAQQFPDLHSELNLSSLELGDSALYFCASSAGAPSVDHEQYFGPGTRLTVT.

The chain carries TRBV14 and TRBJ2-3; 7 bases line up with TRBD1. The CDR3 runs 17 residues. Trimming took 2 bases from V and 0 from J; bases not matched to a gene: 8. Germline CDR1 reads SGHDN; CDR2 reads FVKESK. The CDR3 here is CASSQLGGLLSTDTQYF. The CDR3 DNA reads TGTGCCAGCAGCCAATTAGGGGGCCTACTTAGCACAGATACGCAGTATTTT.

In DNA form, the CDR3 reads TGTGCCAGCAGCTTGTACGACCGGGTGAACACTGAAGCTTTCTTT. Translating it yields CASSLYDRVNTEAFF. The V gene is TRBV5-4, the J gene TRBJ1-1; D not certain. The V gene's germline CDR1 is SGHNT and CDR2 YYREEE (reference sequence). V was pared by 1 base and J by 0 bases, with 10 bases between. CDR3 length: 15 amino acids. Using reference TRBV5-4 and TRBJ1-1 for the parts outside the CDR3, the full variable domain is ETGVTQSPTHLIKTRGQQVTLRCSSQSGHNTVSWYQQALGQGPQFIFQYYREEENGRGNFPPRFSGLQFPNYSSELNVNALELDDSALYLCASSLYDRVNTEAFFGQGTRLTVV.

CDR3 sequence reads: CASSLKSREVQNTGELFF. CDR3 in DNA: TGTGCCAGCAGCTTGAAGTCCCGGGAAGTTCAAAACACCGGGGAGCTGTTTTTT. This rearrangement joins TRBV5-6 to TRBJ2-2; tentatively, D is TRBD2 (5 bases). This CDR3 contains 18 residues. Trimming left V 1 base short and J 2 bases short, with 18 bases between. Germline CDR1 is SGHDT and CDR2 is YYEEEE.

The CDR3 DNA reads as TGTGCCAGCAGCGTTAGCGGGGGGGCCCATGAGCAGTTCTTC. Translation gives CASSVSGGAHEQFF. This chain links TRBV9 with TRBJ2-1, with 11 bases fitting TRBD2. The length of the CDR3 is 14 residues. Germline CDR1 SGDLS, CDR2 YYNGEE. The trim removed 2 bases at V and 8 bases at J, leaving 3 bases unmatched.

This clone has a handful of counts. The J gene is TRBJ2-1, the V gene TRBV6-5; weak D call: TRBD2 (5 bases). V lost 0 bases to trimming and J lost 0 bases, with 9 bases between them. Germline CDR1 MNHEY, CDR2 SVGAGI. CDR3 size: 16 residues. The CDR3 sequence: CASSYSMAGSYNEQFF. CDR3 nucleotides: TGTGCCAGCAGTTACTCGATGGCGGGCTCCTACAATGAGCAGTTCTTC.

This clone was observed a handful of times. The rearrangement uses TRBV25-1 and TRBJ2-3, with D possibly TRBD1 on 5 matching bases. Per the germline V gene, CDR1 is MGHDK and CDR2 is SYGVNS. V was trimmed by 0 bases and J by 6 bases, leaving 10 bases between them. The CDR3 extends over 14 amino acids. The DNA for the CDR3 is TGTGCCAGCAGTGAATATAAGGGGCGGGATACGCAGTATTTT. The encoded protein is CASSEYKGRDTQYF.

Remarks on this clone: Other DNA sequences within the sample encode an identical CDR3. The chain joins TRBV5-1 to TRBJ1-1, with D possibly TRBD1 on 6 matching bases. Germline CDR1 is SGHRS and CDR2 is YFSETQ. There are 13 residues in the CDR3. The V and J ends lost 4 bases and 1 base respectively, with 8 bases between them. The CDR3 coding sequence is TGCGCCAGCAGCACGGGACAGAACACTGAAGCTTTCTTT. Translation: CASSTGQNTEAFF.

The genes are TRBV5-4 and TRBJ2-2, with D maybe TRBD1 (6 bases). The CDR3 runs to 14 residues. Trimming shortened V by 4 bases and J by 7 bases, and 14 bases separated the two germline ends. Per germline, CDR1 SGHNT and CDR2 YYREEE (reference sequence). This chain's CDR3 is CASSLNRDGGELFF. The CDR3 DNA follows: TGTGCCAGCAGCCTGAACAGGGACGGCGGGGAGCTGTTTTTT.

Only a few counts were recorded for this clone. The V gene is TRBV11-2, the J gene TRBJ2-7; D gene uncertain. The CDR3 has 12 amino acids. Germline V gives CDR1 SGHAT, CDR2 FQNNGV. Trimming removed 0 bases at V and 7 bases at J, with 7 bases between. CDR3 sequence reads: CASSLDTTEQYF. DNA of the CDR3: TGTGCCAGCAGCTTAGATACGACGGAGCAGTACTTC.

The genes are TRBV5-1 and TRBJ2-5; D unclear. The V and J ends lost 4 bases and 0 bases respectively, with 7 bases between them. CDR3 length: 13 residues. Per germline, CDR1 SGHRS and CDR2 YFSETQ. The CDR3 DNA sequence: TGCGCCAGCAGCCGCGACTACCAAGAGACCCAGTACTTC. This gives the protein CASSRDYQETQYF. Supplemented by reference TRBV5-1 and TRBJ2-5, the full variable domain reads KAGVTQTPRYLIKTRGQQVTLSCSPISGHRSVSWYQQTPGQGLQFLFEYFSETQRNKGNFPGRFSGRQFSNSRSEMNVSTLELGDSALYLCASSRDYQETQYFGPGTRLLVL.

The chain couples TRBV4-3 to TRBJ2-3; 7 nucleotides agree with TRBD1. The CDR3 length is 15 residues. The J segment lost 2 bases and the V segment lost 6 bases, leaving 8 bases of the junction unmatched. From germline, CDR1 is LGHNA and CDR2 YSLEER. CDR3 bases: TGCGCCAGCAGTTACACAACAGGGGACACAGATACGCAGTATTTT. Its protein is CASSYTTGDTDTQYF.